A selection of T cell receptor beta chains follows, all from one sample in a study of human T cells and chemical hapten exposure. In TCRdb, the RACE reads were re-called with MiXCR into one record per CDR3 protein. The table records about 380,000 distinct CDR3 sequences, around 5% of them present only once. The sample in question was whole blood, obtained in connection with sensitization to the hapten diphenylcyclopropenone (DPC). The receptors derive from a woman in her 50s with alopecia areata. Some clones in this sample may be carry-over from other donors' samples. The CDR3 runs from the conserved cysteine through the conserved F or W. The D gene is left open where the match is weak. Not every row has a clone size; where given, it reads once, few, many or a size class.

abundance	v_gene	d_gene	j_gene	CDR3aa	CDR3nt
NA	TRBV20-1	TRBD1	TRBJ2-7	CSARGQGPTYEQYF	TGCAGTGCTAGAGGACAGGGCCCTACCTACGAGCAGTACTTC
many	TRBV15	NA	TRBJ2-6	CATSRDGSSGANVLTF	TGTGCCACCAGCAGAGATGGGAGCTCTGGGGCCAACGTCCTGACTTTC
many	TRBV20-1	NA	TRBJ1-5	CSASFGNQPQHF	TGCAGTGCTAGTTTCGGGAATCAGCCCCAGCATTTT
many	TRBV28	NA	TRBJ2-5	CASSLRLTQETQYF	TGTGCCAGCAGTTTGAGGCTAACCCAAGAGACCCAGTACTTC
few	TRBV15	TRBD1	TRBJ1-5	CATSRDSTGRGRKHF	TGTGCCACCAGCAGAGATTCGACAGGGCGGGGTAGAAAGCATTTT
many	TRBV27	NA	TRBJ2-2	CASSPRRAGTGELFF	TGTGCCAGCAGCCCCCGGCGGGCCGGCACCGGGGAGCTGTTTTTT
many	TRBV28	TRBD1	TRBJ1-3	CASSAGQGASGNTIYF	TGTGCCAGCAGCGCGGGACAGGGGGCTTCGGGAAACACCATATATTTT
many	TRBV20-1	NA	TRBJ2-7	CSARKGDYEQYF	TGCAGTGCTAGAAAAGGGGACTACGAGCAGTACTTC
few	TRBV11-3	NA	TRBJ1-1	CASIVPGGMGLDTEAFF	TGTGCCAGCATCGTGCCGGGTGGCATGGGCCTTGACACTGAAGCTTTCTTT
few	TRBV14	NA	TRBJ2-1	CASSHIGVEQFF	TGTGCCAGCAGCCATATCGGGGTTGAGCAGTTCTTC
few	TRBV6-1	NA	TRBJ2-1	CASSDRYVNEQFF	TGTGCCAGCAGTGATCGCTACGTAAATGAGCAGTTCTTC
NA	TRBV25-1	NA	TRBJ1-3	CASSASRGRVSGNTIYF	TGTGCCAGCAGTGCATCCCGCGGCAGGGTATCTGGAAACACCATATATTTT
many	TRBV2	NA	TRBJ2-3	CASSGWSGTSTDTQYF	TGTGCCAGCAGTGGGTGGAGCGGAACCAGCACAGATACGCAGTATTTT
NA	TRBV30	NA	TRBJ1-1	CAWNLGQEGTEAFF	TGTGCCTGGAACTTAGGCCAGGAGGGCACTGAAGCTTTCTTT
NA	TRBV7-6	TRBD2	TRBJ2-1	CASSFSGGGDEQFF	TGTGCCAGCAGCTTTAGCGGGGGGGGTGATGAGCAGTTCTTC
few	TRBV7-9	NA	TRBJ2-4	CASSSSTSEGKNIQYF	TGTGCCAGCAGCTCCTCGACATCGGAGGGCAAAAACATTCAGTACTTC
many	TRBV7-9	NA	TRBJ1-1	CASSPMLGDGTEAFF	TGTGCCAGCAGCCCAATGTTGGGCGACGGGACTGAAGCTTTCTTT
many	TRBV20-1	NA	TRBJ1-1	CSAGHSNTEAFF	TGCAGTGCGGGACACTCAAACACTGAAGCTTTCTTT
few	TRBV6-1	NA	TRBJ1-1	CASEQSNTEAFF	TGTGCCAGCGAGCAGTCGAACACTGAAGCTTTCTTT
NA	TRBV2	NA	TRBJ1-6	CATLDRYNSPLHF	TGTGCCACCCTGGACCGTTATAATTCACCCCTCCACTTT
many	TRBV5-6	TRBD1	TRBJ2-4	CASSLQQGANIQYF	TGTGCCAGCAGCTTGCAACAGGGGGCCAACATTCAGTACTTC
few	TRBV29-1	NA	TRBJ1-2	CSVEDPTAGFYGYTF	TGCAGCGTTGAAGACCCGACAGCGGGCTTCTATGGCTACACCTTC
many	TRBV20-1	NA	TRBJ1-2	CSAILQVNREGFNYGYTF	TGCAGTGCTATTCTACAAGTGAATAGGGAGGGGTTTAACTATGGCTACACCTTC
many	TRBV20-1	NA	TRBJ2-4	CSAISLLRGKNIQYF	TGCAGTGCTATTTCCCTACTAAGGGGGAAAAACATTCAGTACTTC
many	TRBV28	TRBD1	TRBJ2-7	CASSLFGQGEYEQYF	TGTGCCAGCAGCCTTTTCGGACAGGGTGAATACGAGCAGTACTTC
many	TRBV20-1	NA	TRBJ1-3	CSARVTGGRNTIYF	TGCAGTGCTAGAGTAACGGGCGGTCGAAACACCATATATTTT
many	TRBV5-1	NA	TRBJ1-1	CASSVGAEAFF	TGCGCCAGCAGCGTCGGAGCTGAAGCTTTCTTT
many	TRBV7-2	NA	TRBJ2-1	CASSFQALANNEQFF	TGTGCCAGCAGCTTCCAAGCACTAGCCAACAATGAGCAGTTCTTC
many	TRBV15	NA	TRBJ2-6	CATSARSGANVLTF	TGTGCCACCAGCGCACGTTCTGGGGCCAACGTCCTGACTTTC
many	TRBV29-1	NA	TRBJ1-2	CSAPGNYGYTF	TGCAGTGCTCCCGGGAACTATGGCTACACCTTC
NA	TRBV28	NA	TRBJ2-5	CASSLSGLGFQETQYF	TGTGCCAGCAGTTTATCTGGACTGGGATTCCAAGAGACCCAGTACTTC
many	TRBV7-3	NA	TRBJ1-2	CASSPGPLYGYTF	TGTGCCAGCAGCCCCGGACCACTCTATGGCTACACCTTC
NA	TRBV6-1	NA	TRBJ1-5	CASTGGWGNQPQHF	TGTGCCAGCACGGGGGGCTGGGGCAATCAGCCCCAGCATTTT
NA	TRBV3-1	TRBD2	TRBJ2-3	CASSQEASGRPNRGPDTQYF	TGTGCCAGCAGCCAAGAGGCCAGCGGGAGACCCAATCGGGGGCCAGATACGCAGTATTTT
few	TRBV6-6	NA	TRBJ1-5	CASTLASNQPQHF	TGTGCCAGCACCCTGGCGAGCAATCAGCCCCAGCATTTT
NA	TRBV12-3/TRBV12-4	TRBD2	TRBJ2-1	CASGLAGGGEQFF	TGTGCCAGCGGTCTAGCGGGGGGAGGTGAGCAGTTCTTC
few	TRBV12-5	NA	TRBJ2-4	CASGLDAKNIQYF	TGTGCTAGTGGTTTAGACGCGAAAAACATTCAGTACTTC
many	TRBV6-5	TRBD2	TRBJ2-1	CASSPLSGAYNEQFF	TGTGCCAGCAGTCCCTTAAGCGGGGCCTACAATGAGCAGTTCTTC
NA	TRBV20-1	NA	TRBJ2-1	CSARGQVDEQFF	TGCAGTGCTAGAGGACAGGTCGATGAGCAGTTCTTC
NA	TRBV20-1	TRBD1	TRBJ1-5	CSASQGARDQPQHF	TGCAGTGCTAGTCAGGGGGCGCGGGATCAGCCCCAGCATTTT
NA	TRBV10-2	NA	TRBJ2-5	CASSIRRQETQYF	TGCGCCAGCAGTATACGTAGACAAGAGACCCAGTACTTC
many	TRBV2	NA	TRBJ2-2	CASSDRHVGTGELFF	TGTGCCAGCAGTGACAGGCATGTGGGGACCGGGGAGCTGTTTTTT
many	TRBV28	NA	TRBJ2-7	CASSLWGEQYF	TGTGCCAGCAGCCTTTGGGGGGAGCAGTACTTC
many	TRBV7-9	NA	TRBJ1-2	CASSRESVGYTF	TGTGCCAGCAGTAGGGAATCTGTGGGCTACACCTTC
few	TRBV27	NA	TRBJ2-5	CASSSRDTVVETQYF	TGTGCCAGCAGTTCGCGGGACACGGTGGTCGAGACCCAGTACTTC
many	TRBV6-2/TRBV6-3	NA	TRBJ1-1	CASSPPGPNTEAFF	TGTGCCAGCTCCCCTCCAGGGCCGAACACTGAAGCTTTCTTT
few	TRBV30	TRBD2	TRBJ2-2	CAWTYSGRGELFF	TGTGCCTGGACCTATAGCGGGAGAGGCGAGCTGTTTTTT